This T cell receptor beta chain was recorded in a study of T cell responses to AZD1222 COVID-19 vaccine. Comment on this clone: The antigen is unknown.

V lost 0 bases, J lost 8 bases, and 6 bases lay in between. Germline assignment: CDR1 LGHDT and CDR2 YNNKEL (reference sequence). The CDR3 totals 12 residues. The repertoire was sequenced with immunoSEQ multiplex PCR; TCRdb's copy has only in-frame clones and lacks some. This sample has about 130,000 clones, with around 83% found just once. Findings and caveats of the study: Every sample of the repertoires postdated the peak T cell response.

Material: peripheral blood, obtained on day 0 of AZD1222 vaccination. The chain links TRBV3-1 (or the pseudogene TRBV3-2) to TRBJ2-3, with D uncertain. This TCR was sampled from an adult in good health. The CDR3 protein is CASSQDEGTQYF. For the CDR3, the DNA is TGTGCCAGCAGCCAAGATGAAGGTACGCAGTATTTT.